This TCR beta chain appears in the sequencing data of a study of B cell selection in AIRE deficiency. Study-wide points: Only 9.3% of about 3,500 shared Treg sequences were patient-specific; roughly 30% healthy-specific. Tconv and Treg cells from AIRE-deficient patients resembled healthy donors in TCRBV usage, CDR3 length and diversity.

The regulatory T cell sort gate was CD4+CD25hiCD127low/negative. The V gene's germline CDR1 is ENHRY and CDR2 SYGVKD. The CDR3 spans 16 residues. V lost 4 bases to trimming and J lost 6 bases; unmatched junction nucleotides: 6. Original analysis: About 53,000 patient and 85,000 to 100,000 healthy donor TCRbeta sequences came from Tregs. Clones were read by immunoSEQ multiplex PCR, and TCRdb kept only the in-frame ones, dropping some. Clone size and the V and J calls come from that table; the DNA yielded D and trimming. Of under 6,500 clones listed, about 90% are singletons. As for this clone: Antigen: not known.

The chain joins TRBV10-3 to TRBJ2-1; 13 bases match TRBD2. The sequenced sample consisted of Tregs sorted from PBMCs. The clonotype was recovered from a human donor with AIRE deficiency. Here the CDR3 reads CAISAQLAGGSNEQFF. CDR3 sequence (DNA): TGTGCCATCAGTGCGCAACTAGCGGGAGGGTCCAATGAGCAGTTCTTC.